This is a list of T cell receptor beta chains from one sample in a study of identical twins. TCRdb re-analysed the 5' RACE reads in MiXCR, keeping a single row per CDR3 protein. This sample carries fewer than 900,000 distinct CDR3 sequences, around a sixth of them seen once, and the ten largest clones take about an eighth. These data were likewise used in another study, on T cells expressing NK-cell markers.

Sequencing input: PBMCs. The receptor set was obtained from a woman aged 18-35 years in good health. Each CDR3 is given with its conserved first and last residue. Fields, in order: J gene, V gene, D gene, clone size, CDR3 protein, CDR3 DNA. A D gene is named only where the DNA matches it firmly. Size tells how often a clone was seen (once, few, many) or the class of an expanded clone, and some rows leave it out.

>TRBJ2-1|TRBV5-1|-|-
CASSPRFKTYNEQFF
TGCGCCAGCAGCCCCAGGTTTAAGACCTACAATGAGCAGTTCTTC
>TRBJ2-2|TRBV6-5|-|few
CASSYQQGAGELFF
TGTGCCAGCAGTTATCAACAGGGCGCGGGGGAGCTGTTTTTT
>TRBJ2-1|TRBV12-3/TRBV12-4|TRBD2|few
CASSISGGVYNEQFF
TGTGCCAGCAGCATTAGCGGGGGGGTCTACAATGAGCAGTTCTTC
>TRBJ1-2|TRBV20-1|-|-
CSANPPSGAALLGGYTF
TGCAGTGCTAATCCCCCCTCCGGTGCAGCCTTGCTGGGGGGCTACACCTTC
>TRBJ2-1|TRBV5-6|-|-
CASSLRQVMFF
TGTGCCAGCAGCTTAAGACAGGTCATGTTCTTC
>TRBJ2-2|TRBV11-2|-|many
CASSLAPGLGTGELFF
TGTGCCAGCAGCTTAGCTCCAGGGTTGGGCACCGGGGAGCTGTTTTTT
>TRBJ2-1|TRBV20-1|TRBD2|-
CSATPGGRTNEQFF
TGCAGTGCTACCCCCGGGGGGAGGACAAATGAGCAGTTCTTC
>TRBJ2-1|TRBV12-3/TRBV12-4|-|-
CASRFGSPNEQFF
TGTGCCAGCAGATTCGGGAGTCCCAATGAGCAGTTCTTC
>TRBJ1-1|TRBV11-1|-|few
CASEGGGTEAFF
TGTGCCAGCGAGGGGGGCGGCACTGAAGCTTTCTTT
>TRBJ1-5|TRBV18|-|-
CASSPRTHNQPQHF
TGTGCCAGCTCACCGAGGACGCACAATCAGCCCCAGCATTTT
>TRBJ2-7|TRBV7-6|-|-
CASSSDWGTPYF
TGTGCCAGCAGCTCCGACTGGGGGACGCCGTACTTC
>TRBJ2-5|TRBV6-5|TRBD1|-
CASSYLGRDSYSETQYF
TGTGCCAGCAGTTATCTAGGCCGGGACAGCTACTCAGAGACCCAGTACTTC
>TRBJ2-3|TRBV5-1|TRBD1|few
CASGRGSSTDTQYF
TGCGCCAGCGGCAGGGGGAGTAGCACAGATACGCAGTATTTT
>TRBJ2-1|TRBV5-1|-|few
CASSPLQGEQFF
TGCGCCAGCAGCCCCCTTCAGGGGGAGCAGTTCTTC
>TRBJ2-1|TRBV18|-|-
CASSPPSQGQYNEQFF
TGTGCCAGCTCACCACCGTCCCAGGGACAATACAATGAGCAGTTCTTC
>TRBJ2-5|TRBV20-1|-|few
CSASRTVRETQYF
TGCAGTGCTTCCCGGACTGTCCGGGAGACCCAGTACTTC
>TRBJ2-7|TRBV12-3/TRBV12-4|-|once
CASSFRLGGPSYEQYF
TGTGCCAGCAGTTTTCGACTAGGCGGGCCCTCCTACGAGCAGTACTTC
>TRBJ2-2|TRBV20-1|-|few
CSAMNLGGTGELFF
TGCAGTGCCATGAACTTGGGGGGCACCGGGGAGCTGTTTTTT
>TRBJ2-3|TRBV12-3/TRBV12-4|-|few
CASTPEGVSTDTQYF
TGTGCCAGCACCCCCGAGGGGGTGAGCACAGATACGCAGTATTTT
>TRBJ2-1|TRBV5-1|TRBD2|-
CASSLPRGGPGNEQFF
TGCGCCAGCAGCCTGCCTAGGGGAGGGCCGGGCAATGAGCAGTTCTTC
>TRBJ2-3|TRBV6-1|-|-
CASRWAASSDTQYF
TGTGCCAGCAGGTGGGCAGCTTCATCGGATACGCAGTATTTT
>TRBJ2-7|TRBV6-1|-|few
CASRRQTSLSYEQYF
TGTGCCAGCAGACGACAGACCTCTTTGTCCTACGAGCAGTACTTC
>TRBJ2-3|TRBV20-1|-|-
CSASRGGPRSTQYF
TGCAGTGCTAGTAGGGGGGGGCCCCGGAGTACGCAGTATTTT
>TRBJ1-2|TRBV12-3/TRBV12-4|-|few
CASTPRGGYTF
TGTGCCAGCACGCCCCGGGGGGGCTACACCTTC
>TRBJ2-2|TRBV11-2|-|few
CAGSLATSAGELFF
TGTGCGGGAAGTTTAGCCACGAGCGCCGGGGAGCTGTTTTTT
>TRBJ1-5|TRBV12-3/TRBV12-4|-|many
CASSLRGMGDGQPQHF
TGTGCCAGCAGTTTACGGGGGATGGGGGACGGTCAGCCCCAGCATTTT
>TRBJ2-7|TRBV29-1|-|-
CSVEGLDTPGYEQYF
TGCAGCGTTGAAGGTCTAGATACCCCGGGCTACGAGCAGTACTTC
>TRBJ1-6|TRBV20-1|-|-
CSATPPQGNYNSPLHF
TGCAGTGCTACCCCCCCGCAGGGAAATTATAATTCACCCCTCCACTTT
>TRBJ2-3|TRBV5-1|TRBD2|-
CASSFGLAGGPGDTQYF
TGCGCCAGCAGCTTTGGCCTAGCGGGGGGGCCCGGGGATACGCAGTATTTT